What follows are 20 T cell receptor beta chains derived from one specimen sequenced in a study of OX40 agonist ivuxolimab in advanced cancers. Sequencing used immunoSEQ multiplex PCR; TCRdb keeps in-frame clones, though not all of them. The table includes tens of thousands of clones, 85% detected once. The sequenced sample was CD4+ or CD8+ T cells sorted from blood, obtained in a trial of the OX40 agonist ivuxolimab. The source is an adult with an advanced solid tumor such as melanoma, head and neck, liver or kidney cancer.

CDR3 nucleotide sequence: TGTGCCAGCAGTGAAGTGGGGCTGAGAAACACTGAAGCTTTCTTT. Translation gives CASSEVGLRNTEAFF. The chain has TRBV2 and TRBJ1-1, with D perhaps matching TRBD1 (5 bases). The CDR3 has 15 residues. Between the trimmed V and J ends, which lost 1 base and 2 bases, there was a span of 11 bases. The V gene's germline CDR1 is SNHLY and CDR2 FYNNEI.

This clone was recorded once. V and J are TRBV4-1 and TRBJ1-2; a weak D match, TRBD1 (5 bases). CDR3 length: 15 amino acids. Germline V CDR1 and CDR2: MGHRA, YSYEKL. V gave up 1 base and J gave up 6 bases, with 15 bases separating them. The CDR3 reads CASSQVGMGTDGYTF. CDR3 coding DNA: TGCGCCAGCAGCCAAGTAGGGATGGGGACCGATGGCTACACCTTC.

The chain combines TRBV27 with TRBJ2-7, with D perhaps TRBD1 (5 bases). Germline V gene sequence: CDR1 MNHEY, CDR2 SMNVEV (reference sequence). The CDR3 is made up of 14 amino acids. Trimming left V 7 bases short and J 2 bases short, with 15 bases between. CDR3 in amino acids: CASMPQASTYEQYF. The CDR3 DNA sequence: TGTGCCAGCATGCCACAGGCCAGTACCTACGAGCAGTACTTC.

The chain joins TRBV2 to TRBJ2-7; D call uncertain. V was cut by 10 bases and J by 3 bases, with 31 bases left in between. Germline-derived CDR1 and CDR2 are SNHLY and FYNNEI. There are 18 residues in the CDR3. CDR3 residues: CATLTVSVTAVQNYEQYF. The CDR3 DNA follows: TGTGCCACCCTCACCGTGAGTGTTACCGCCGTTCAAAACTACGAGCAGTACTTC.

V gene TRBV25-1 combines with J gene TRBJ2-1; 11 bases match TRBD1. This CDR3 contains 18 residues. After removal of 8 bases from V and 0 bases from J, the junction contained 12 bases not matched to a gene. Germline V CDR1 and CDR2: MGHDK, SYGVNS. CDR3 region: CASGGWDRGANSYNEQFF. The CDR3 nucleotides are TGTGCCAGCGGAGGATGGGACAGGGGGGCTAACTCCTACAATGAGCAGTTCTTC. Full variable domain (missing parts from reference TRBV25-1 and TRBJ2-1): EADIYQTPRYLVIGTGKKITLECSQTMGHDKMYWYQQDPGMELHLIHYSYGVNSTEKGDLSSESTVSRIRTEHFPLTLESARPSHTSQYLCASGGWDRGANSYNEQFFGPGTRLTVL.

This clone was seen a single time. The chain uses TRBV7-9 and TRBJ1-3, with 8 bases that match TRBD1. V shed 4 bases, J shed 7 bases, and the junction held 9 bases outside the gene matches. CDR3 size: 15 residues. The germline gives CDR1 SEHNR, CDR2 FQNEAQ (reference sequence). The CDR3: CASSSTDRVLNTIYF. DNA of the CDR3: TGTGCCAGCAGCTCGACGGACAGGGTATTGAACACCATATATTTT. Using reference TRBV7-9 and TRBJ1-3 for the parts outside the CDR3, the full variable domain is DTGVSQNPRHKITKRGQNVTFRCDPISEHNRLYWYRQTLGQGPEFLTYFQNEAQLEKSRLLSDRFSAERPKGSFSTLEIQRTEQGDSAMYLCASSSTDRVLNTIYFGEGSWLTVV.

The chain combines TRBV9 with TRBJ2-1; TRBD1 matches at 10 bases. The CDR3 covers 14 residues. Trimming cost V 4 bases and J 8 bases; bases outside gene matches: 6. Germline-derived CDR1 and CDR2 are SGDLS and YYNGEE. In DNA form, the CDR3 reads TGTGCCAGCAGCCCGGGACAGGGGATGCATGAGCAGTTCTTC. Encoded protein: CASSPGQGMHEQFF.

The chain is built from TRBV10-3 and TRBJ2-3; 7 bases line up with TRBD1. In germline, CDR1 is ENHRY, CDR2 SYGVKD. The CDR3 sequence is 18 residues long. The ends lost 0 bases at V and 2 bases at J; junction bases unmatched: 11. CDR3 sequence reads: CAISESFPGDSLTDTQYF. DNA for the CDR3: TGTGCCATCAGTGAGTCGTTTCCCGGGGACAGCCTCACAGATACGCAGTATTTT.

The gene calls are TRBV7-9 and TRBJ2-1, with TRBD2 as a possible D gene (5 bases). The V and J ends lost 4 bases and 0 bases respectively, with 10 bases between them. Per germline, CDR1 SEHNR and CDR2 FQNEAQ (reference sequence). This CDR3 comprises 15 residues. CDR3 DNA sequence: TGTGCCAGCAGCTATAGCGACGGCTCCTACAATGAGCAGTTCTTC. Protein: CASSYSDGSYNEQFF.

The chain has TRBV12-5 and TRBJ2-3; 12 bases line up with TRBD2. Germline CDR1 reads LGHNT; CDR2 reads FRNRAP. The CDR3 covers 16 residues. The ends lost 4 bases at V and 5 bases at J; junction bases unmatched: 7. The CDR3 DNA reads TGTGCTAGTGGTTACCCTAGCGGGGGGGAGATAGATACGCAGTATTTT. Translation: CASGYPSGGEIDTQYF.

The genes are TRBV4-1 and TRBJ2-5; either TRBD1 or TRBD2 may supply D (5 bases each). The CDR3 spans 15 residues. CDR1 is MGHRA, CDR2 YSYEKL, per germline. V lost 1 base and J 7 bases, leaving 16 bases between the germline ends. In DNA form, the CDR3 reads TGCGCCAGCAGCCAAGGCCCCGGCCAGGGAGTGACCCAGTACTTC. Translating it yields CASSQGPGQGVTQYF.

The chain recombines TRBV7-9 with TRBJ2-1; the D gene is possibly TRBD2 (6 bases). Germline CDR1 is SEHNR and CDR2 is FQNEAQ (reference sequence). The CDR3 length is 14 residues. The germline V and J ends were trimmed by 6 bases and 7 bases, with 16 bases remaining between them. CDR3 loop: CASRRGDRGNEQFF. As DNA, the CDR3 is TGTGCCAGCAGACGAGGGGACCGGGGGAATGAGCAGTTCTTC.

This clone was found once. J is TRBJ2-7 and V is TRBV9; D gene ambiguous. The CDR3 sequence is 15 residues long. Trimming took off 4 bases at V and 0 bases at J, with 14 bases between the two ends. Germline CDR1 SGDLS, CDR2 YYNGEE. CDR3 in amino acids: CASSPSGRSSYEQYF. The CDR3 nucleotides are TGTGCCAGCAGCCCCTCAGGACGGAGCTCCTACGAGCAGTACTTC.

On this clone itself: The junction does not match germline at one end; this may be a read error. The chain has TRBV13 and TRBJ2-1, with TRBD2 matching 9 bases. Germline V gene sequence: CDR1 PRHDT, CDR2 FYEKMQ (reference sequence). This CDR3 is 15 amino acids long. DNA for the CDR3: TGTGCCCGCAGCTTAGCGGGCGGGGGGGCCACGTCTCAGTTCTTC. This gives the protein CARSLAGGGATSQFF. Using reference TRBV13 and TRBJ2-1 for the parts outside the CDR3, the full variable domain is AAGVIQSPRHLIKEKRETATLKCYPIPRHDTVYWYQQGPGQDPQFLISFYEKMQSDKGSIPDRFSAQQFSDYHSELNMSSLELGDSALYFCARSLAGGGATSQFFGPGTRLTVL.

This clone came up once. V usage is TRBV5-4 and J usage is TRBJ2-5; no definite D call. Germline assignment: CDR1 SGHNT and CDR2 YYREEE (reference sequence). Trimming pared 2 bases from V and 3 bases from J, leaving 8 bases between. The CDR3 extends over 13 amino acids. Here the CDR3 DNA reads TGTGCCAGCAGCTTCGACCCCGAAGAGACCCAGTACTTC. Its translation: CASSFDPEETQYF.

This clone was seen a single time. The gene calls are TRBV6-5 and TRBJ1-6; TRBD1 is a possible D gene (6 bases). The ends were cut back, 4 bases at V and 3 bases at J, with 13 bases in the middle. Germline values: CDR1 MNHEY, CDR2 SVGAGI. The CDR3 consists of 16 residues. The CDR3 region is CASSFSTDSYNSPLHF. In DNA, the CDR3 is TGTGCCAGCAGTTTTTCGACGGACAGCTATAATTCACCCCTCCACTTT.

The chain links TRBV4-1 to TRBJ1-4; D is uncertain. V lost 7 bases to trimming and J lost 0 bases, with 12 bases between them. Germline V gene sequence: CDR1 MGHRA, CDR2 YSYEKL. The CDR3 runs 15 residues. CDR3 loop: CASTIGRSTNEKLFF. CDR3 sequence (DNA): TGCGCCAGCACCATAGGACGTTCAACTAATGAAAAACTGTTTTTT.

The chain couples TRBV19 to TRBJ2-2; 9 bases agree with TRBD2. The length of the CDR3 is 15 residues. V lost 4 bases to trimming and J lost 3 bases; unmatched junction nucleotides: 3. Germline lookup yields CDR1 LNHDA and CDR2 SQIVND (reference sequence). The DNA of the CDR3 is TGTGCCAGTAGTACTAGCGGGGTGTACACCGGGGAGCTGTTTTTT. Translating gives CASSTSGVYTGELFF. Supplemented by reference TRBV19 and TRBJ2-2, the full variable domain reads DGGITQSPKYLFRKEGQNVTLSCEQNLNHDAMYWYRQDPGQGLRLIYYSQIVNDFQKGDIAEGYSVSREKKESFPLTVTSAQKNPTAFYLCASSTSGVYTGELFFGEGSRLTVL.

This chain uses TRBV27 with TRBJ1-5, with D uncertain. Per germline, CDR1 MNHEY and CDR2 SMNVEV (reference sequence). The CDR3 runs to 13 residues. The V and J ends lost 4 bases and 0 bases respectively, with 4 bases between them. The CDR3: CASSWSSNQPQHF. In DNA form, the CDR3 reads TGTGCCAGCAGTTGGTCTAGCAATCAGCCCCAGCATTTT.

The chain employs TRBV11-2 and TRBJ1-2; the D is unclear. CDR1 is SGHAT and CDR2 is FQNNGV in the germline V gene. V was shortened by 1 base and J by 2 bases, with 8 bases between the two germline ends. The CDR3 length is 14 residues. The CDR3 protein is CASSLAQANYGYTF. For the CDR3, the DNA is TGTGCCAGCAGCTTAGCGCAGGCGAACTATGGCTACACCTTC. The whole variable domain, remainder taken from reference TRBV11-2 and TRBJ1-2, is EAGVAQSPRYKIIEKRQSVAFWCNPISGHATLYWYQQILGQGPKLLIQFQNNGVVDDSQLPKDRFSAERLKGVDSTLKIQPAKLEDSAVYLCASSLAQANYGYTFGSGTRLTVV.